What follows is one TCR beta chain and its context. The antigen remains undetermined. These data originate in a study of CD8 T cells in Susac syndrome. CDR3 length: 11 amino acids. Germline V gene sequence: CDR1 MGHRA, CDR2 YSYEKL. V gave up 5 bases and J gave up 5 bases, with 4 bases separating them. Reverse transcription of about 0.45 to 1 ug RNA used random hexamers. A single record per CDR3 protein comes from TCRdb applying MiXCR to the immunoSEQ multiplex PCR reads. The sample has around 79,000 distinct CDR3 sequences, around 94% seen once. Sequencing of TCR beta was performed on blood CD8+ and CD4+ T cells. Negative isolation was applied to CD8+ and CD4+ T cells, and FACS enrichment was applied to TEMRA cells. Findings of the study overall: In TEMRA cells and active patients, CD8+ clonal expansion in Susac reached its peak.

V is TRBV4-1 and J is TRBJ2-1; the D is unclear. The sample was CD8+ T cells from PBMCs. This TCR came from a human donor with Susac syndrome. This chain's CDR3 is CASSEHNEQFF. CDR3 coding DNA: TGCGCCAGCAGCGAACACAATGAGCAGTTCTTC.